The next 3 T cell receptor beta chains were all read from a single sample in a study of T cells in Graves' hyperthyroidism and ophthalmopathy. RNA transcripts yielded amplified TCR beta CDR3 regions. HTBI primers were the set used in a first-round RT-PCR of the TCR CDR3. TCRdb recomputed calls from the multiplex PCR reads with MiXCR, one row per CDR3 protein. Counted here are 300,000 to 400,000 distinct CDR3 sequences, roughly 13% occurring once; the ten biggest clones make up approximately 25%. Sample: blood. The receptors were gathered from a woman aged 25 to 39 with Graves' hyperthyroidism.

This clonotype was found many times. The chain links TRBV6-6 to TRBJ2-3; 9 nucleotides line up with TRBD2. J lost 3 bases, V lost 2 bases, and 9 bases had no gene match. CDR1 is MNHNY, CDR2 SVGAGI, per germline (reference sequence). This CDR3 spans 17 amino acids. The CDR3 loop reads CASSYGIAGDSTDTQYF. The CDR3 DNA follows: TGTGCCAGCAGTTACGGTATAGCGGGAGATAGTACAGATACGCAGTATTTT.

This clonotype showed up just a few times. The CDR3 sequence: CASQTSGSVEQYF. Here the CDR3 DNA reads TGTGCCTCCCAGACTAGCGGGAGTGTCGAGCAGTACTTC. The V and J genes are TRBV30 and TRBJ2-7; TRBD2 agrees at 12 bases. CDR1 and CDR2 from the germline V gene are GTSNPN and SVGIG (reference sequence). The CDR3 contains 13 residues. After removal of 7 bases from V and 6 bases from J, the junction contained 7 bases not matched to a gene.

There are many counts of this clonotype. The rearrangement links TRBV6-1 to TRBJ1-1; D remains ambiguous. This CDR3 contains 11 residues. V was shortened by 10 bases and J by 4 bases, with 10 bases between the two germline ends. The germline CDR1 and CDR2 sequences are MNHNS and SASEGT. The CDR3 DNA sequence: TGTGCCATCTCGACGAGCACTGAAGCTTTCTTT. It translates to CAISTSTEAFF.